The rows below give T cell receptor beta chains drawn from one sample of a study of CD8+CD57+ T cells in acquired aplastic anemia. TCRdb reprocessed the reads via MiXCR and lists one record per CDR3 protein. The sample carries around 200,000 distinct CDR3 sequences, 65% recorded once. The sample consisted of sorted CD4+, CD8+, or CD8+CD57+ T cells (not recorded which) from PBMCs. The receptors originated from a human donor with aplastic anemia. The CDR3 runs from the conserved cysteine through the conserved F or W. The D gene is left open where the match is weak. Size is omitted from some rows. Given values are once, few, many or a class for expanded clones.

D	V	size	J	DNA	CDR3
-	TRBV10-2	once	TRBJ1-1	TGCGCCAGCAGACAGGGCCAATTGAACACTGAAGCTTTCTTT	CASRQGQLNTEAFF
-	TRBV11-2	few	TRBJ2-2	TGTGCCAGCAGCGCCGGGACCACAAACACCGGGGAGCTGTTTTTT	CASSAGTTNTGELFF
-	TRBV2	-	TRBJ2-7	TGTGCCAGCAGTGAAACCCCGGGAAAGGCCGGGCAGTACTTC	CASSETPGKAGQYF
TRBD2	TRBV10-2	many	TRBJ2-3	TGCGCCAGCACCCAGACGGGGGGGGGCACAGATACGCAGTATTTT	CASTQTGGGTDTQYF
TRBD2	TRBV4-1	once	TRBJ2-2	TGCGCCAGCACAAGGACTAGCGACACCGGGGAGCTGTTTTTT	CASTRTSDTGELFF
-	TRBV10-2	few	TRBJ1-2	TGCGCCAGCAGTGATGGACTGGGCTACACCTTC	CASSDGLGYTF
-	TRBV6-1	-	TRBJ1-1	TGTGCCAGCAGTTACTTGAAGGGTGGGACTTTCTTT	CASSYLKGGTFF
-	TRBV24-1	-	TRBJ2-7	TGTGCCACCAGTGACCCCCTTCGGGGGTACGAGCAGTACTTC	CATSDPLRGYEQYF
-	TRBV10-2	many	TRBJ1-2	TGCGCCAGCAGACCAACAGAAGACTATGGCTACACCTTC	CASRPTEDYGYTF
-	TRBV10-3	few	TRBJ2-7	TGTGCCATCAGTCCGACATGGGTCAACGAGCAGTACTTC	CAISPTWVNEQYF
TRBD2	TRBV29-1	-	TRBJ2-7	TGCAGCGTTGGACTAGCGGGAGTGTACGAGCAGTACTTC	CSVGLAGVYEQYF
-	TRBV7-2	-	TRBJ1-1	TGTGCCAGCAGCCCGAGTGGAGGAGGCACTGAAGCTTTCTTT	CASSPSGGGTEAFF
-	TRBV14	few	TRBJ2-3	TGTGCCAGCAGCCAAAGTCTGGGGGAGGATACGCAGTATTTT	CASSQSLGEDTQYF
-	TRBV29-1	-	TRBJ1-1	TGCAGCGTTGTCGCAGGGGTCACTGAAGCTTTCTTT	CSVVAGVTEAFF
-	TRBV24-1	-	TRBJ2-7	TGTGCCACCAGTGATGCCCTCGTCAGTGTCTACGAGCAGTACTTC	CATSDALVSVYEQYF
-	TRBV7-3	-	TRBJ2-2	TGTGCCAGCATGGGGGCTACCGGGGAGCTGTTTTTT	CASMGATGELFF
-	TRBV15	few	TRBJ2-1	TGTGCCACCAGCACATACCCAGTCAGGGGGAGGGAGCAGTTCTTC	CATSTYPVRGREQFF
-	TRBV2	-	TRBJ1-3	TGTGCCAGCAGTGAAGGGCCACTTAACACCATATATTTT	CASSEGPLNTIYF
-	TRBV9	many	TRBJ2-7	TGTGCCAGCAGCGTAGACGGGTACGAGCAGTACTTC	CASSVDGYEQYF
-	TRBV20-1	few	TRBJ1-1	TGCAGTGCTAGAGGGGGCACTGAAGCTTTCTTT	CSARGGTEAFF
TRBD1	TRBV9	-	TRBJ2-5	TGTGCCAGCAGCGAGGGGACAGGGGGCTTC	CASSEGTGGF
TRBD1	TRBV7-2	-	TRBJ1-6	TGTGCCAGCAGCTCGTGGGGACAGCCAAATTCACCCCTCCACTTT	CASSSWGQPNSPLHF
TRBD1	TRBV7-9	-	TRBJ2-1	TGTGCCAGCAGCTTATCCGGGACAGCTAATGAGCAGTTCTTC	CASSLSGTANEQFF
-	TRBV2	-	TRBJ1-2	TGTGCCAGCAGTGATGAACCGGGACCCCCTGGCGATGGCTACACCTTC	CASSDEPGPPGDGYTF
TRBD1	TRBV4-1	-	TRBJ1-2	TGCGCCAGCAGCCAGGCAGGGGGAGGCTATGGCTACACCTTC	CASSQAGGGYGYTF
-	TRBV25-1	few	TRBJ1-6	TGTGCCAGCAGTGAATTCGCAGGGGCTGGTTCACCCCTCCACTTT	CASSEFAGAGSPLHF
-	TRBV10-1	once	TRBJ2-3	TGCGCCAGCAGTGAGGGGTATGGGGATACGCAGTATTTT	CASSEGYGDTQYF
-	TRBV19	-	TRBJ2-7	TGTGCCAGTAGTATAAACCCCCTCGAGCAGTACTTC	CASSINPLEQYF
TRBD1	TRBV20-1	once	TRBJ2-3	TGCAGTGCATCACAGGGGGCCCCAGATACGCAGTATTTT	CSASQGAPDTQYF
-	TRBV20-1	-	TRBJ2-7	TGCAGTGCTAGAGATGCGGGCGTCGGCTACGAGCAGTACTTC	CSARDAGVGYEQYF
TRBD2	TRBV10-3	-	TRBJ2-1	TGTGCCACCTCTAGACTAGCGGCTGACAATGAGCAGTTCTTC	CATSRLAADNEQFF
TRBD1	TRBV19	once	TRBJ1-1	TGTGCCAGTAGTAAAAGACAGGGGTCAGCTTTCTTT	CASSKRQGSAFF